These T cell receptor beta chains were read from a single sample in a study of blood T cell repertoires in COVID-19. Assay: immunoSEQ multiplex PCR; the TCRdb copy retains only in-frame clones and omits some. There are fewer than 400,000 clones in the sample; roughly 86% occur only once, and about 1.8% lies in the top ten. Material: PBMCs or T cells enriched from blood (not recorded which). The origin of the receptors is a woman aged 30 to 39 who had recovered from COVID-19. Both conserved end residues are part of each CDR3. Fields, in order: D gene, J gene, clone size, V gene, CDR3 DNA, CDR3 protein. A D gene is named only where the DNA matches it firmly. Clone size, where shown, is once, few, many, or a class for clones that have expanded.

>-|TRBJ2-5|-|TRBV11-2
TGTGCCAGCAGCTTAATCCAATTACAGGTTCAAGAGACCCAGTACTTC
CASSLIQLQVQETQYF
>-|TRBJ2-1|-|TRBV24-1
TGTGCCACCAGTGATCCCAGACAGGATGGCAATGAGCAGTTCTTC
CATSDPRQDGNEQFF
>TRBD2|TRBJ2-3|-|TRBV7-2
TGTGCCAGCAGCTTAGTAACGGGGGGACGCCAGACGCAGTATTTT
CASSLVTGGRQTQYF
>-|TRBJ2-7|-|TRBV11-2
TGTGCCAGCAGCTTGCGACTAGTCTACGAGCAGTACTTC
CASSLRLVYEQYF
>TRBD1|TRBJ1-3|medium-sized|TRBV2
TGTGCCAGCAGTGAAGCGCGGGACAGTGGAAACACCATATATTTT
CASSEARDSGNTIYF
>-|TRBJ1-6|-|TRBV6-1
TGTGCCAGCAGCCTAAATTCACCCCTCCACTTT
CASSLNSPLHF
>-|TRBJ2-7|-|TRBV24-1
TGTGCCACCAGTGATTCCACGGGCGGGGCCAGCTCCTACGAGCAGTACTTC
CATSDSTGGASSYEQYF
>TRBD2|TRBJ2-1|-|TRBV24-1
TGTGCCACGGACTCGGGACTAGCGGGACCTTACAATGAGCAGTTCTTC
CATDSGLAGPYNEQFF
>-|TRBJ2-5|once|TRBV28
TGTGCCAGCAGGCCCTCTGCGGCGGGAGAGACCCAGTACTTC
CASRPSAAGETQYF
>-|TRBJ1-2|-|TRBV4-1
TGCGCCAGCAGCCACCAGGACAGAGCCTCTAGGGATGGCTACACCTTC
CASSHQDRASRDGYTF
>-|TRBJ2-2|-|TRBV5-4
TGTGCCAGCAGCCCGACAGTAAATCAGGGCACCGGGGAGCTGTTTTTT
CASSPTVNQGTGELFF
>-|TRBJ2-7|-|TRBV11-2
TGTGCCAGCAGCCTAGACGGGGGAATACCCTACGAGCAGTACTTC
CASSLDGGIPYEQYF
>TRBD1|TRBJ2-1|-|TRBV13
TGTGCCAGCAGCTTAAGGATGAAGGGGGCGAGCTATGAGCAGTTCTTC
CASSLRMKGASYEQFF
>TRBD1|TRBJ1-2|-|TRBV24-1
TGTGCCACCAGTGACCCTAAAATCGGGACAGGGAACTATGGCTACACCTTC
CATSDPKIGTGNYGYTF
>TRBD1|TRBJ1-4|-|TRBV28
TGTGCCAGCAGAGGCAACGGACAGGGAAAAATTGAAAAACTGTTTTTT
CASRGNGQGKIEKLFF
>-|TRBJ1-1|-|TRBV30
TGTGCCTGGAGTGTTAGGGCAGGGGATGAAGCTTTCTTT
CAWSVRAGDEAFF
>-|TRBJ1-2|-|TRBV6-1
TGTGCCAGCAGTGAACAGGGAGGAGGCTATGGCTACACCTTC
CASSEQGGGYGYTF
>-|TRBJ1-3|-|TRBV5-1
TGCGCCAGCAGCCCGAACGGACAGCAGGGAATGGACACCATATATTTT
CASSPNGQQGMDTIYF
>TRBD1|TRBJ2-7|once|TRBV6-5
TGTGCCAGCACCAAAATCGGGACAGCCTACGAGCAGTACTTC
CASTKIGTAYEQYF
>TRBD2|TRBJ2-1|-|TRBV25-1
TGTGCCAGCCGACTAGCGGGCAATGAGCAGTTCTTC
CASRLAGNEQFF
>-|TRBJ1-5|-|TRBV28
TGTGCCAGCAGTTTGTACAGGGAGAATCAGCCCCAGCATTTT
CASSLYRENQPQHF
>-|TRBJ2-7|-|TRBV18
TGTGCCAGCTCACCTTCCGGGGGTTCCTACGAGCAGTACTTC
CASSPSGGSYEQYF
>TRBD2|TRBJ2-3|once|TRBV3-1/TRBV3-2
TGTGCCAGCAGCCCCAGACTAGCGGGAGGGATTTTTGATACGCAGTATTTT
CASSPRLAGGIFDTQYF
>-|TRBJ2-1|once|TRBV12-3/TRBV12-4
TGTGCCAGCAGTCAAGCGGGGTTCTTC
CASSQAGFF
>-|TRBJ1-3|-|TRBV18
TGTGCCAGCTCACCGCGGACGGACTTCTCTGGAAGCACCATATATTTT
CASSPRTDFSGSTIYF
>TRBD2|TRBJ2-1|-|TRBV7-2
TGTGCCAGCAGCTTAGGGGTAGCGGGGGGCCTCAATGAGCAGTTCTTC
CASSLGVAGGLNEQFF
>TRBD1|TRBJ1-3|-|TRBV6-5
TGTGCCAGCAGCACCGGGACAGCAAGAAACACCATATATTTT
CASSTGTARNTIYF
>-|TRBJ1-2|-|TRBV2
TGTGCCAGCAGTGAAGCGCTCAGGGGAGCGGATGGCTACACCTTC
CASSEALRGADGYTF
>-|TRBJ1-2|-|TRBV20-1
TGCAGTGCTAGTGCCCGGGATAGGTTCTATGGCTACACCTTC
CSASARDRFYGYTF
>-|TRBJ2-7|-|TRBV4-1
TGCGCCAGCAGCTCCCCTTTGAGGGGGGGAATCTACGAGCAGTACTTC
CASSSPLRGGIYEQYF
>-|TRBJ1-5|-|TRBV28
TGTGCCAGCAACGGCCAGGGAAACAATCAGCCCCAGCATTTT
CASNGQGNNQPQHF
>TRBD1|TRBJ1-1|-|TRBV29-1
TGCAGCGTTGAAGAGGCCCAGGGGGCTGAAGCTTTCTTT
CSVEEAQGAEAFF
>-|TRBJ2-7|-|TRBV5-1
TGCGCCAGCAGCTTGGATTTCTCCTCCTACGAGCAGTACTTC
CASSLDFSSYEQYF
>-|TRBJ1-2|once|TRBV6-5
TGTGCCAGCAGTAGGGCGGGAGCTAACTATGGCTACACCTTC
CASSRAGANYGYTF
>TRBD1|TRBJ1-6|-|TRBV25-1
TGTGCCAGCAGTGGGACAGGGGGCGTCGGTTCACCCCTCCACTTT
CASSGTGGVGSPLHF
>TRBD1|TRBJ2-7|-|TRBV19
TGTGCCAGTAGTATTCGTGGAGGGACAGGGTTTTACGAGCAGTACTTC
CASSIRGGTGFYEQYF
>TRBD2|TRBJ2-7|-|TRBV28
TGTGCCAACTCGCCCAGCGGGAGTTACTACGAGCAGTACTTC
CANSPSGSYYEQYF
>-|TRBJ1-2|-|TRBV24-1
TGTGCCACCAGTGATTTTCGAGGAACCTATGGCTACACCTTC
CATSDFRGTYGYTF
>-|TRBJ2-6|-|TRBV19
TGTGCCAGTTGGCAAGCTGGGGCCAACGTCCTGACTTTC
CASWQAGANVLTF
>-|TRBJ1-3|-|TRBV6-5
TGTGCCAGCAGTTACTCGGGCGACCTATCTGGAAACACCATATATTTT
CASSYSGDLSGNTIYF
>-|TRBJ2-7|-|TRBV12-5
TGTGCTAGTGGAATAAACTACGAGCAGTACTTC
CASGINYEQYF
>TRBD1|TRBJ2-1|-|TRBV10-1
TGCGCCACACAGAGTGGCCAGGGGGCCTACAATGAGCAGTTCTTC
CATQSGQGAYNEQFF
>-|TRBJ1-1|few|TRBV5-1
TGCGCCAGCAGCTTGCAAGGGGCCCGGGCTGAAGCTTTCTTT
CASSLQGARAEAFF
>TRBD1|TRBJ1-1|-|TRBV28
TGTGCCAGCATCCTAAGGGGGCAAGTCGAAGCTTTCTTT
CASILRGQVEAFF
>-|TRBJ2-2|-|TRBV11-1
TGTGCCAGCAGCTTAGTGAGGAACACCGGGGAGCTGTTTTTT
CASSLVRNTGELFF
>TRBD2|TRBJ2-7|-|TRBV28
TGTGCCAGCAGTCCCGGGACTAGCGGGTTGAGAGAGCAGTACTTC
CASSPGTSGLREQYF
>TRBD2|TRBJ2-2|-|TRBV4-1
TGCGCCAGCAGCCCCGGGGGTAGCGGGAGCGCCGGGGAGCTGTTTTTT
CASSPGGSGSAGELFF
>-|TRBJ2-3|-|TRBV19
TGTGCCAGTAGTACCGGGACCAGGGGAGATACGCAGTATTTT
CASSTGTRGDTQYF
>-|TRBJ1-2|-|TRBV6-1
TGTGCCAGCAGTGAGGGGGGGAACGCCGCTTTCTATGGCTACACCTTC
CASSEGGNAAFYGYTF
>-|TRBJ1-2|-|TRBV7-3
TGTGCCAGCAGCTCCAATATGGGGGGAGCTAACTATGGCTACACCTTC
CASSSNMGGANYGYTF
>TRBD1|TRBJ2-1|-|TRBV30
TGTGCCTGGAACGCCGGACAGGGAACATACAATGAGCAGTTCTTC
CAWNAGQGTYNEQFF
>TRBD1|TRBJ1-4|-|TRBV5-5
TGTGCCAGCAGCTACCCGGGACAGGGCCCAGAAAAACTGTTTTTT
CASSYPGQGPEKLFF